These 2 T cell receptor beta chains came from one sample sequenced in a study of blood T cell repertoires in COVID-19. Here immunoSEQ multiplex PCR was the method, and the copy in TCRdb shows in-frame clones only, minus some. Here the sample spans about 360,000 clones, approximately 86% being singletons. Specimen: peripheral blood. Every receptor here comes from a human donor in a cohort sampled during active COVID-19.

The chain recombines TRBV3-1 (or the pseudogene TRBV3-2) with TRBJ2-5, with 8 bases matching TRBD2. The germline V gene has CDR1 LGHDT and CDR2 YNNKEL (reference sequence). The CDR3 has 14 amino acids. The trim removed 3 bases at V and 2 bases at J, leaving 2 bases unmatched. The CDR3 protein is CASSHSGGQETQYF. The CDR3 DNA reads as TGTGCCAGCAGCCACTCGGGAGGGCAAGAGACCCAGTACTTC.

CDR3 DNA: TGTGCCAGTAGTCTCACAGGGACCTACCCGGTTTGGTACTTC. This codes for CASSLTGTYPVWYF. V and J are TRBV19 and TRBJ2-4; maybe TRBD1 (6 bases). The ends were cut back, 5 bases at V and 15 bases at J, with 23 bases in the middle. The CDR3 covers 14 residues. In germline, CDR1 is LNHDA, CDR2 SQIVND (reference sequence).